A single T cell receptor beta chain is shown here with its context. As yet, its antigen is unknown. The data originate from a study of blood T cells in healthy people across ages. Regarding the study as a whole: Strong correlation existed between TCR beta diversity and naive T cell percentage.

A second PCR, run for about 7 to 12 cycles, used a sample-barcoded 5' primer plus a J-beta primer mix. One entry per CDR3 protein, called by TCRdb with MiXCR from the 5' RACE reads. The repertoire consists of roughly 1.6 million distinct CDR3 sequences, with approximately 32% occurring once and the leading ten covering about 11%. The CDR3 covers 19 residues. Germline V lookup: CDR1 DFQATT, CDR2 SNEGSKA (reference sequence). With V trimmed by 4 bases and J by 0 bases, 11 bases remained unmatched. The V call is TRBV20-1, the J call TRBJ2-1, with TRBD2 identical over 14 bases. Sequencing used blood. This TCR derives from a woman in her twenties or thirties in good health. The CDR3 here is CSAKTGLAGGGSSYNEQFF. CDR3 coding DNA: TGCAGTGCTAAAACCGGACTAGCGGGAGGCGGAAGCTCCTACAATGAGCAGTTCTTC.